This T cell receptor beta chain was found in a study of beta chain features in type 1 diabetes. General study results and limits: Type 1 diabetes patients had fewer VDJ junction insertions and more deletions. Shorter TCRB CDR3s, moderately but significantly so, were found in Type 1 diabetes patients in all four CD4+ subsets.

Expressed TCRB transcripts were sequenced after all isolated RNA was converted to cDNA. Profiled with immunoSEQ multiplex PCR; TCRdb holds only in-frame clones, not every one. The data contain around 160,000 clones, approximately 9.1% of them seen just once; the ten biggest clones take up 0.7%. V trimming: 5 bases; J trimming: 2 bases; junction bases outside the gene matches: 14. This CDR3 region has 18 residues. Germline CDR1 and CDR2: SGHNT and YYREEE (reference sequence). With regard to this clone: Its antigen is currently unknown.

The rearrangement links TRBV5-4 to TRBJ2-3; 10 bases map to TRBD2. This clonotype originated in a woman in her thirties with type 1 diabetes. Sequenced: central memory CD4+ T cells from blood. Here the CDR3 reads CASRSSGSLKGVTDTQYF. DNA for the CDR3: TGTGCCAGCAGATCTAGCGGGAGTTTAAAGGGGGTCACAGATACGCAGTATTTT.